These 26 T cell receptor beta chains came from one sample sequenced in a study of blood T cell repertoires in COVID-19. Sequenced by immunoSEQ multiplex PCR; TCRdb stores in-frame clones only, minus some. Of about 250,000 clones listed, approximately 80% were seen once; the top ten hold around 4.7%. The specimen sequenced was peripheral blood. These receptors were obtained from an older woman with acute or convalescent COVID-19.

CDR3 sequence: CASINSGGAGANVLTF. The CDR3 DNA sequence: TGCGCCAGCATCAATTCGGGAGGGGCAGGGGCCAACGTCCTGACTTTC. The chain joins TRBV5-1 to TRBJ2-6; TRBD2 agrees at 8 bases. Germline CDR1 reads SGHRS; CDR2 reads YFSETQ. CDR3 length: 16 amino acids. The trim removed 6 bases at V and 4 bases at J, leaving 9 bases unmatched. The full variable domain, rest sourced from reference TRBV5-1 and TRBJ2-6, is KAGVTQTPRYLIKTRGQQVTLSCSPISGHRSVSWYQQTPGQGLQFLFEYFSETQRNKGNFPGRFSGRQFSNSRSEMNVSTLELGDSALYLCASINSGGAGANVLTFGAGSRLTVL.

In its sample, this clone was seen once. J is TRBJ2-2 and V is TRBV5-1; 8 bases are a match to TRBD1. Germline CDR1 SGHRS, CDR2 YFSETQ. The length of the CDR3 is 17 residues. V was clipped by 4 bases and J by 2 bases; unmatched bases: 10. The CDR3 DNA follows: TGCGCCAGCAGCCCTTCGCCAGGGGGCGCAAACACCGGGGAGCTGTTTTTT. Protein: CASSPSPGGANTGELFF.

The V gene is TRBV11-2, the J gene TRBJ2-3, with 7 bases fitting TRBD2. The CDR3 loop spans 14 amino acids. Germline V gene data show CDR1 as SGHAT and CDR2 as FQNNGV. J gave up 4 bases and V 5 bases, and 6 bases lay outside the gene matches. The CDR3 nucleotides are TGTGCCAGCAGCGGGGAGGGGTGGGCAGATACGCAGTATTTT. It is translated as CASSGEGWADTQYF.

For the CDR3, the DNA is TGTGCCAGCAGTGCCCCCCCCAGGGGCCGAGACACTGAAGCTTTCTTT. Protein product: CASSAPPRGRDTEAFF. This chain connects TRBV6-1 to TRBJ1-1, with TRBD1 as a possible D gene (6 bases). CDR1 is MNHNS and CDR2 is SASEGT in the germline V gene. Deletions cut 4 bases from V and 3 bases from J, with 18 bases between. CDR3 size: 16 residues.

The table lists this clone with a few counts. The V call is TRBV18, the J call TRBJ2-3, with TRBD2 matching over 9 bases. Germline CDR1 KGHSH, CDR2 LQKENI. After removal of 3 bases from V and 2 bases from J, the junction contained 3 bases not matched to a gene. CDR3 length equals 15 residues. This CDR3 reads CASSPSGGSTDTQYF. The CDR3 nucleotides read TGTGCCAGCTCACCGAGCGGGGGGTCCACAGATACGCAGTATTTT.

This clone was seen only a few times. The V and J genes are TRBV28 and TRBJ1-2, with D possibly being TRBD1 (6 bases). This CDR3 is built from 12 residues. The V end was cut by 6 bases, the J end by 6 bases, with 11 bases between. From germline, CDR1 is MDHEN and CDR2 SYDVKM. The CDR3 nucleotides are TGTGCCAGCAGCATACAGGGTAATGGCTACACCTTC. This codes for CASSIQGNGYTF.

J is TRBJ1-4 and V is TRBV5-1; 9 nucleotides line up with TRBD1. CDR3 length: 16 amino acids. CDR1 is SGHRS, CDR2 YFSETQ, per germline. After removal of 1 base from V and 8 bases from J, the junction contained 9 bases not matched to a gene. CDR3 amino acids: CASSLNPGQGREKLFF. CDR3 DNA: TGCGCCAGCAGCTTGAATCCGGGACAGGGAAGAGAAAAACTGTTTTTT.

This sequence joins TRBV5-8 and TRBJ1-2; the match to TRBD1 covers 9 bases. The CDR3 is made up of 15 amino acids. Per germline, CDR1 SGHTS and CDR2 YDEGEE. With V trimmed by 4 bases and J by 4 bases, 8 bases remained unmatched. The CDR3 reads CASSTGGQGVYGYTF. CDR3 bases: TGTGCCAGCAGCACGGGGGGACAGGGAGTCTATGGCTACACCTTC.

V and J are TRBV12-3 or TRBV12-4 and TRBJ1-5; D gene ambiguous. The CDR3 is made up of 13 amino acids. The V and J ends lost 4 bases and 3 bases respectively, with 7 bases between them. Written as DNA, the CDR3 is TGTGCCAGCAGTTCCGGGAACAATCAGCCCCAGCATTTT. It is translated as CASSSGNNQPQHF.

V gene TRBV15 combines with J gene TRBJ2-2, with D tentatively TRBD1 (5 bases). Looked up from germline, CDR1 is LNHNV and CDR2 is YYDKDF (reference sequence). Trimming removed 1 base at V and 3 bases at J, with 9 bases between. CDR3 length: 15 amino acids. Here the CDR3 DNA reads TGTGCCACCAGCAGAGTCAGGGTTGACACCGGGGAGCTGTTTTTT. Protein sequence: CATSRVRVDTGELFF.

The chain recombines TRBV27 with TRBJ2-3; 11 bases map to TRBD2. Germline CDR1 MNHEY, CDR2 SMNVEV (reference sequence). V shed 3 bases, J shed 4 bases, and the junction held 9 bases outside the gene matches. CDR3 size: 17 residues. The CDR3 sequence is CASSLRLLAGAADTQYF. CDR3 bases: TGTGCCAGCAGTTTGAGATTACTAGCGGGGGCCGCAGATACGCAGTATTTT.

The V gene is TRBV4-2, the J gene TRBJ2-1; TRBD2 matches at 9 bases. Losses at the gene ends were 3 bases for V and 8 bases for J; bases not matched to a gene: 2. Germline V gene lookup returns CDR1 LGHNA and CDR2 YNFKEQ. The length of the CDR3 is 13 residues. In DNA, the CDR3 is TGTGCCAGCAGCCATGCGGGGGGGCATGAGCAGTTCTTC. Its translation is CASSHAGGHEQFF.

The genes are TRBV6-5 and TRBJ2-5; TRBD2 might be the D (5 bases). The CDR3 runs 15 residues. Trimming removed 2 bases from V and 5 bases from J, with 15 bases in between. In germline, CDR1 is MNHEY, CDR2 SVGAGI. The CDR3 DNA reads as TGTGCCAGCAGTTACCCGGTGGCCGGCGGGGAGACCCAGTACTTC. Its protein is CASSYPVAGGETQYF.

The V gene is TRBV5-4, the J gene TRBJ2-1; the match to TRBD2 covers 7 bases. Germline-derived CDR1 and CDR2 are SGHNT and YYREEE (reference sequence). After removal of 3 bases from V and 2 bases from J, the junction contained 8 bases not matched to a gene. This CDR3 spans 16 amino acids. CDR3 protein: CASSSLGGSTYNEQFF. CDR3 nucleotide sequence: TGTGCCAGCAGCTCCCTGGGGGGGAGCACCTACAATGAGCAGTTCTTC.

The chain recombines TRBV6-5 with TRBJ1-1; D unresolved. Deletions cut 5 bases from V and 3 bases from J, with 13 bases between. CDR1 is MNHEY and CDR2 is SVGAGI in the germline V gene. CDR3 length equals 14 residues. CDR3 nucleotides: TGTGCCAGCAGTCGTCGGACTAGGGACACTGAAGCTTTCTTT. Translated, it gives CASSRRTRDTEAFF.

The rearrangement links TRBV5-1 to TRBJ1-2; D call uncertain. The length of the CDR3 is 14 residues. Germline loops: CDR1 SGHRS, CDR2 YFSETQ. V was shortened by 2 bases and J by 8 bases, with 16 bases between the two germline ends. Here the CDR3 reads CASSFLSSKTGYTF. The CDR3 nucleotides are TGCGCCAGCAGCTTTCTTTCTTCCAAGACAGGCTACACCTTC.

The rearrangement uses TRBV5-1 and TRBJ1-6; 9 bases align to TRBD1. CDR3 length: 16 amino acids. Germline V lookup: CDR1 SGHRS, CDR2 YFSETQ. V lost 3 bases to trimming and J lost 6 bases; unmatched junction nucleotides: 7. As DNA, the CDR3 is TGCGCCAGCAGCTCCGACAGGGGGGTATCTAATTCACCCCTCCACTTT. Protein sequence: CASSSDRGVSNSPLHF.

DNA for the CDR3: TGTGCCAGCAGGCCAACCAGGGATTCAAACACTGAAGCTTTCTTT. Translation gives CASRPTRDSNTEAFF. The chain recombines TRBV7-2 with TRBJ1-1; a weak D match, TRBD1 (5 bases). The CDR3 totals 15 residues. CDR1 and CDR2 (germline): SGHTA, FQGNSA. Trimming pared 6 bases from V and 2 bases from J, leaving 16 bases between.

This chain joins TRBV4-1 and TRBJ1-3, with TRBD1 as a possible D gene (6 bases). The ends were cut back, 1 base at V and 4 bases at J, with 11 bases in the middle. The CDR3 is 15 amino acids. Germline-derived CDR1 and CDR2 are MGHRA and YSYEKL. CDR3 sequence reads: CASSQVGQGGNTIYF. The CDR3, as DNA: TGCGCCAGCAGCCAAGTGGGGCAGGGGGGAAACACCATATATTTT.

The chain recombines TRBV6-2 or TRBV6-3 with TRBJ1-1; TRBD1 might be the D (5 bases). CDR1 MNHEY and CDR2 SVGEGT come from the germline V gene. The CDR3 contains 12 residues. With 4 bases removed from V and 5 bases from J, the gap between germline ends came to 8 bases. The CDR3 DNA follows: TGTGCCAGCAGTTCCCGACAGACTGAAGCTTTCTTT. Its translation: CASSSRQTEAFF.

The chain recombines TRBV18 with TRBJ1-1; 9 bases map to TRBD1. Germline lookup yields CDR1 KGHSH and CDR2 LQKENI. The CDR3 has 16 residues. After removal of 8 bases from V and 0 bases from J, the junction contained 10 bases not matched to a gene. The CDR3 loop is CASARDRAILNTEAFF. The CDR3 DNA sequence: TGTGCCAGCGCCCGGGACAGGGCCATCTTGAACACTGAAGCTTTCTTT.

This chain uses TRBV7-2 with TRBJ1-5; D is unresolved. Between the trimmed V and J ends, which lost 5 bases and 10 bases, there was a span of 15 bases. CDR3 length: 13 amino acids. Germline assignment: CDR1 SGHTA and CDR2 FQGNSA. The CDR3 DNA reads TGTGCCAGCAGCGGGTCGCGGGATGGACCCCAGCATTTT. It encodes CASSGSRDGPQHF.

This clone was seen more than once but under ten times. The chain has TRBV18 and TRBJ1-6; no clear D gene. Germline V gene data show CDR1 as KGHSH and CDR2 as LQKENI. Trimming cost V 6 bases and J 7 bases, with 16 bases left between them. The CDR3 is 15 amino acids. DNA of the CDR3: TGTGCCAGCTCGCAAAAGGACTTCCCGAATTCACCCCTCCACTTT. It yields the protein CASSQKDFPNSPLHF.

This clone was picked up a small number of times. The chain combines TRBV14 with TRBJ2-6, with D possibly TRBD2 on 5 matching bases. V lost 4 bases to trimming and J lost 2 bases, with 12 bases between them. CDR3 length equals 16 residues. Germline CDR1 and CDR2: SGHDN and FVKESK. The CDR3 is CASSLIRAAGANVLTF. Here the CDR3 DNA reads TGTGCCAGCAGCCTCATAAGAGCGGCTGGGGCCAACGTCCTGACTTTC.

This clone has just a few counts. CDR3 in amino acids: CASTDRGAYGYTF. CDR3 nucleotides: TGTGCCAGCACGGACAGGGGAGCCTATGGCTACACCTTC. The chain is built from TRBV6-5 and TRBJ1-2, with 9 bases matching TRBD1. The V and J ends lost 7 bases and 4 bases, in that order; junction bases with no gene match: 4. The CDR3 has 13 amino acids. CDR1 and CDR2 from the germline V gene are MNHEY and SVGAGI.

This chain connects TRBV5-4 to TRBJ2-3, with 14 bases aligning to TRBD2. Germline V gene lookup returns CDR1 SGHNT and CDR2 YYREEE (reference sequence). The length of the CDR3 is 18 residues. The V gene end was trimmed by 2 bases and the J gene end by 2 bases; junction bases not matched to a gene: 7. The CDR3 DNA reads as TGTGCCAGCAGCTTTTCCGGGACTAGCGGGGGATACACAGATACGCAGTATTTT. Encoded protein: CASSFSGTSGGYTDTQYF. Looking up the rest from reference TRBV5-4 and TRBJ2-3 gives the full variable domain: ETGVTQSPTHLIKTRGQQVTLRCSSQSGHNTVSWYQQALGQGPQFIFQYYREEENGRGNFPPRFSGLQFPNYSSELNVNALELDDSALYLCASSFSGTSGGYTDTQYFGPGTRLTVL.